These T cell receptor beta chains were read from a single sample in a study of tumor-infiltrating lymphocytes in primary liver carcinoma. Via MiXCR, TCRdb re-called the multiplex PCR reads, giving one row per CDR3 protein. Of 35,000 to 40,000 distinct CDR3 sequences in the sample, around 75% were seen once. Sequencing input: tumor-adjacent normal liver tissue. The receptors were gathered from a man aged 35-49 years with primary liver carcinoma and hepatitis B virus infection. CDR3s include the opening cysteine and the closing phenylalanine or tryptophan. Each record gives: D gene, V gene, clone size, J gene, CDR3 DNA, CDR3 protein. The D gene is left open where the match is weak. Only part of the rows carry a size: once, few, many, or a class if the clone is expanded.

d_gene: NA; v_gene: TRBV10-3; abundance: NA; j_gene: TRBJ1-5; CDR3nt: TGTGCCAACAGAGAGCAAACAGGTCAGCCCCAGCATTTC; CDR3aa: CANREQTGQPQHF
d_gene: NA; v_gene: TRBV11-2; abundance: NA; j_gene: TRBJ2-4; CDR3nt: TGTGCCAGTACCACTTCGTCGGTAGCCAAAAACATTCAGTGCTTC; CDR3aa: CASTTSSVAKNIQCF
d_gene: TRBD1; v_gene: TRBV7-2; abundance: NA; j_gene: TRBJ2-3; CDR3nt: TGTGCCAGCAGCGTCCGACAGGGCGGGCGAACAGATACGCAGTATTTT; CDR3aa: CASSVRQGGRTDTQYF
d_gene: NA; v_gene: TRBV11-2; abundance: medium-sized; j_gene: TRBJ1-3; CDR3nt: TGTGCCAGCATGCTGGGCGGGGACCCGGGAAACACCATATATTTT; CDR3aa: CASMLGGDPGNTIYF
d_gene: NA; v_gene: TRBV10-2; abundance: NA; j_gene: TRBJ1-1; CDR3nt: TGCGCCAGCGGTGTAGTAGAAAACACTGAATCTTTCTTT; CDR3aa: CASGVVENTESFF
d_gene: TRBD2; v_gene: TRBV5-1; abundance: NA; j_gene: TRBJ2-7; CDR3nt: TGCGCCAGCAGCCCTATGACTAGCGGGCCGGGCTACGAGAAGTACTTC; CDR3aa: CASSPMTSGPGYEKYF
d_gene: NA; v_gene: TRBV10-2; abundance: NA; j_gene: TRBJ1-1; CDR3nt: TGCGCCAGCGGTGAAGTAGAAAACGCTGGAGCTTTCTTT; CDR3aa: CASGEVENAGAFF
d_gene: NA; v_gene: TRBV6-1; abundance: NA; j_gene: TRBJ2-7; CDR3nt: TGTGCCATCAACCCGGGCCCCTCCTACTATCAGTACTTC; CDR3aa: CAINPGPSYYQYF
d_gene: NA; v_gene: TRBV11-3; abundance: NA; j_gene: TRBJ2-1; CDR3nt: TGTGCCAGCAGTTGGGGACCGACACACTATGAGCAGTCCTTC; CDR3aa: CASSWGPTHYEQSF
d_gene: NA; v_gene: TRBV29-1; abundance: once; j_gene: TRBJ2-7; CDR3nt: TGCGGTGCCATGACATCTGGGACCAGCACTCCCTACGAGCAGTACTTT; CDR3aa: CGAMTSGTSTPYEQYF
d_gene: NA; v_gene: TRBV29-1; abundance: NA; j_gene: TRBJ2-4; CDR3nt: TGCACGGTTGTCGTAGGAGGCAGGGGCAAAAACATTCAGTACTTC; CDR3aa: CTVVVGGRGKNIQYF
d_gene: TRBD2; v_gene: TRBV19; abundance: NA; j_gene: TRBJ2-1; CDR3nt: TGTGCCAGTAGTAATTCCGGGACTAGCATTTATGAGCAGTTCTTC; CDR3aa: CASSNSGTSIYEQFF
d_gene: NA; v_gene: TRBV4-3; abundance: NA; j_gene: TRBJ2-1; CDR3nt: TGCGCCAGCAGCCAAGGGACCAATTTCGACGAGCAGTTCTTC; CDR3aa: CASSQGTNFDEQFF
d_gene: NA; v_gene: TRBV12-3/TRBV12-4; abundance: NA; j_gene: TRBJ2-5; CDR3nt: TGTGCCGGCAGTTTGAGGTCAGAAGATACCCAGTACTTC; CDR3aa: CAGSLRSEDTQYF
d_gene: NA; v_gene: TRBV5-4; abundance: many; j_gene: TRBJ2-3; CDR3nt: TGTGCCAGCAGCCCGCTGGGAGACCGACCTAGCACAGATACGCAGTATTTT; CDR3aa: CASSPLGDRPSTDTQYF
d_gene: NA; v_gene: TRBV29-1; abundance: NA; j_gene: TRBJ1-5; CDR3nt: TGCAGCGTCGGAGGGGGAGCGAATCAGCCTCAGCATTTT; CDR3aa: CSVGGGANQPQHF
d_gene: NA; v_gene: TRBV29-1; abundance: NA; j_gene: TRBJ2-7; CDR3nt: TGCAGCGCCATGAGCTCTGGAACTGGCACTCCCTACGAGCAGTACTTC; CDR3aa: CSAMSSGTGTPYEQYF
d_gene: NA; v_gene: TRBV6-6; abundance: NA; j_gene: TRBJ2-3; CDR3nt: TGTGCCAGCAGTGACGCCCAGAGCAGGAGGACGCAGTATTTC; CDR3aa: CASSDAQSRRTQYF